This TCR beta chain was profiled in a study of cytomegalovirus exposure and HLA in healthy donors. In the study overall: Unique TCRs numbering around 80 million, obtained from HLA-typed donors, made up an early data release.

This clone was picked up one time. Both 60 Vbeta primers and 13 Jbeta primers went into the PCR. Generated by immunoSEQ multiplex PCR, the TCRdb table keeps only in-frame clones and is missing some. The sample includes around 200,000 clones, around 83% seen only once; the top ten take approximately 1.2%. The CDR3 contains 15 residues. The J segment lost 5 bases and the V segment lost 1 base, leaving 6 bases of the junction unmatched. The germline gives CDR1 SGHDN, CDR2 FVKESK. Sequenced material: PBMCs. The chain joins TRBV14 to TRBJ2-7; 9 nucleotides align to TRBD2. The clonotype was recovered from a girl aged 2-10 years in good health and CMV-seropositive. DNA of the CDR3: TGTGCCAGCAGCCAAGGATTCAGCGGGAGGAACGAGCAGTACTTC. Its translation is CASSQGFSGRNEQYF.